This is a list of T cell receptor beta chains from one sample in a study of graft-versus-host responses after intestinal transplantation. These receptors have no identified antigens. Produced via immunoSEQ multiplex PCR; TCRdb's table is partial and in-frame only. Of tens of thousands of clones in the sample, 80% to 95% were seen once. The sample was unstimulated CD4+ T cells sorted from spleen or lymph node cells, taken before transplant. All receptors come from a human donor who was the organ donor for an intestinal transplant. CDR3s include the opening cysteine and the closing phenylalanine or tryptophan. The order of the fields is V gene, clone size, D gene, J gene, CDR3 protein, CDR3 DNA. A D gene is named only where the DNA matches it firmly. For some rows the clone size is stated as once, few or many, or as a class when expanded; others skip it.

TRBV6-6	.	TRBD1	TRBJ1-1	CASRRQGEAFF	TGTGCCAGCAGGAGACAGGGGGAAGCTTTCTTT
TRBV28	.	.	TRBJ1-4	CASGTGIRGELFF	TGTGCCAGCGGAACGGGTATCAGGGGCGAACTGTTTTTT
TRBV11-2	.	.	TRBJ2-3	CASSLGSSGTDTQYF	TGTGCCAGCAGCTTAGGGTCTAGCGGCACAGATACGCAGTATTTT
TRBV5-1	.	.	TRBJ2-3	CASSLRLGGTDTQYF	TGCGCCAGCAGCTTGCGGCTAGGGGGCACAGATACGCAGTATTTT
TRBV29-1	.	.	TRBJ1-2	CSVGSVYYGYTF	TGCAGCGTTGGGTCGGTCTACTATGGCTACACCTTC
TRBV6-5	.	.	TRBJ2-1	CASSSVDEQFF	TGTGCCAGCAGTTCTGTAGATGAGCAGTTCTTC
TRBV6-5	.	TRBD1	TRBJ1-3	CASSLTGIGNTIYF	TGTGCCAGCAGCCTGACAGGGATTGGAAACACCATATATTTT
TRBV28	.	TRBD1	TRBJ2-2	CASRPGQGNTGELFF	TGTGCCAGCCGACCGGGACAGGGGAACACCGGGGAGCTGTTTTTT
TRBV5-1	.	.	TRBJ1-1	CASSSLPREVASMNTEAFF	TGCGCCAGCAGCTCGCTCCCGAGGGAGGTAGCGTCAATGAACACTGAAGCTTTCTTT
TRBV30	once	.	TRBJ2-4	CAWTPGPDKNIQYF	TGTGCCTGGACTCCGGGACCAGATAAAAACATTCAGTACTTC
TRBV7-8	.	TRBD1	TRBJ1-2	CASSFPDRGRDVRYGYTF	TGTGCCAGCAGCTTTCCCGACAGGGGGCGCGACGTAAGGTATGGCTACACCTTC
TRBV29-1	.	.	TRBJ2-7	CSVGAVGGPYEQYF	TGCAGCGTCGGAGCTGTTGGGGGGCCCTACGAGCAGTACTTC
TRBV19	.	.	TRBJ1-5	CASSIWGSNQPQHF	TGTGCCAGTAGTATATGGGGCAGTAATCAGCCCCAGCATTTT
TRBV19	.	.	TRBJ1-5	CASTRDGGDQPQHF	TGTGCCAGCACCCGGGACGGTGGCGATCAGCCCCAGCATTTT
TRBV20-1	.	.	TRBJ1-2	CSLDSNYGYTF	TGCAGTCTGGATTCTAACTATGGCTACACCTTC
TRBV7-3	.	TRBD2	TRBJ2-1	CASSLNSGTTYNEQFF	TGTGCCAGCAGCTTAAATAGCGGGACAACCTACAATGAGCAGTTCTTC
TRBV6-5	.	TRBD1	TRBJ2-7	CASRETGASYEQYF	TGTGCCAGCAGAGAGACAGGGGCTTCCTACGAGCAGTACTTC
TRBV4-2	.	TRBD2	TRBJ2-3	CASSQGGLATTDTQYF	TGTGCCAGCAGCCAAGGGGGACTAGCGACCACAGATACGCAGTATTTT
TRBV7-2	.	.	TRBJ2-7	CASSLLRGGPYEQYF	TGTGCCAGCAGCTTATTAAGAGGGGGACCCTACGAGCAGTACTTC
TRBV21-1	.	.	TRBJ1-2	CASSPHLDRGTPWFGGYTF	TGTGCCAGCAGCCCCCACCTGGACAGGGGAACCCCCTGGTTTGGTGGCTACACCTTC
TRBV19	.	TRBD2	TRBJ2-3	CASSKTSTPTLTDTQYF	TGTGCCAGTAGCAAGACTAGCACTCCCACACTAACAGATACGCAGTATTTT
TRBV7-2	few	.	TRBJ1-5	CASSFDNSNQPQHF	TGTGCCAGCAGCTTTGACAATAGCAATCAGCCCCAGCATTTT
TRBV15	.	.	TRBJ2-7	CATSRDLDSFSSYEQYF	TGTGCCACCAGCAGAGATCTCGACAGTTTCAGCTCCTACGAGCAGTACTTC
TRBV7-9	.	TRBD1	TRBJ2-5	CASSWGTGQETQYF	TGTGCCAGCAGCTGGGGGACAGGTCAAGAGACCCAGTACTTC
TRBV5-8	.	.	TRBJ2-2	CASSLKTFANTGELFF	TGTGCCAGCAGCTTGAAGACGTTCGCGAACACCGGGGAGCTGTTTTTT